These 27 T cell receptor beta chains were all obtained from the same sample, sequenced in a study of control samples from healthy donors and cancer patients. Only in-frame clones appear in the TCRdb table, and some are missing; sequencing was by immunoSEQ multiplex PCR. The sample yields some 140,000 clones, more than 85% seen once. The material sequenced was blood. These receptors came from a woman younger than 45 in good health.

This clone was observed a single time. In nucleotides, the CDR3 is TGTGCCAGTAGTAGGGACAGCTCCAATGAAAAACTGTTTTTT. Translating gives CASSRDSSNEKLFF. The chain has TRBV19 and TRBJ1-4; 7 bases line up with TRBD1. V dropped 4 bases and J dropped 5; count of bases not matched to a gene: 4. The germline V gene has CDR1 LNHDA and CDR2 SQIVND (reference sequence). The CDR3 covers 14 residues.

The genes are TRBV28 and TRBJ2-7, with D hard to call. The germline V and J ends were trimmed by 5 bases and 5 bases, with 10 bases remaining between them. The germline V gene has CDR1 MDHEN and CDR2 SYDVKM. The CDR3 has 12 residues. The CDR3 region is CASSKNFDEQYF. The CDR3 DNA reads TGTGCCAGCAGTAAGAATTTCGACGAGCAGTACTTC.

V gene TRBV18 combines with J gene TRBJ2-2; D unresolved. Deletions cut 4 bases from V and 2 bases from J, with 2 bases between. The CDR3 has 12 residues. CDR1 KGHSH and CDR2 LQKENI come from the germline V gene. The CDR3 loop reads CASSLNTGELFF. The CDR3 DNA follows: TGTGCCAGCTCACTAAACACCGGGGAGCTGTTTTTT.

This clone was found a few times. The chain employs TRBV3-1 (or the pseudogene TRBV3-2) and TRBJ1-1; no firm D call. The CDR3 has 16 residues. Germline lookup yields CDR1 LGHDT and CDR2 YNNKEL (reference sequence). Trimming took off 1 base at V and 0 bases at J, with 12 bases between the two ends. The CDR3 loop reads CASSQGQAPMNTEAFF. CDR3 nucleotide sequence: TGTGCCAGCAGCCAAGGGCAGGCTCCGATGAACACTGAAGCTTTCTTT.

The V call is TRBV14, the J call TRBJ1-4; D is uncertain. Trimming shortened V by 4 bases and J by 7 bases, and 10 bases separated the two germline ends. The germline CDR1 and CDR2 sequences are SGHDN and FVKESK. The CDR3 runs to 13 residues. As DNA, the CDR3 is TGTGCCAGCAGCCGCAGTCTTGGTGAAAAACTGTTTTTT. It is translated as CASSRSLGEKLFF. Variable domain in full (rest from reference TRBV14 and TRBJ1-4): EAGVTQFPSHSVIEKGQTVTLRCDPISGHDNLYWYRRVMGKEIKFLLHFVKESKQDESGMPNNRFLAERTGGTYSTLKVQPAELEDSGVYFCASSRSLGEKLFFGSGTQLSVL.

The rearrangement joins TRBV28 to TRBJ2-1; tentatively, D is TRBD2 (6 bases). V was clipped by 5 bases and J by 6 bases, with 23 bases between them. This CDR3 spans 17 amino acids. Germline V gene lookup returns CDR1 MDHEN and CDR2 SYDVKM. CDR3 in amino acids: CASSLRLGLPGLNEQFF. CDR3 DNA sequence: TGTGCCAGCAGTCTACGACTGGGACTCCCAGGCCTCAATGAGCAGTTCTTC.

The chain carries TRBV7-9 and TRBJ1-1; D may be TRBD1 (6 bases). The V gene's germline CDR1 is SEHNR and CDR2 FQNEAQ (reference sequence). Trimming cost V 4 bases and J 3 bases, with 12 bases left between them. The CDR3 runs to 14 residues. The CDR3 nucleotides are TGTGCCAGCAGCTGGGATGGACAGTACACTGAAGCTTTCTTT. Translated, it gives CASSWDGQYTEAFF.

J is TRBJ1-5 and V is TRBV20-1; unclear D gene. This CDR3 spans 10 amino acids. CDR1 and CDR2 (germline): DFQATT, SNEGSKA (reference sequence). Between the trimmed V and J ends, which lost 3 bases and 4 bases, there was a span of 1 base. CDR3 in amino acids: CSARNQPQHF. For the CDR3, the DNA is TGCAGTGCTAGGAATCAGCCCCAGCATTTT.

The CDR3 protein is CASSRLAGAPDTQYF. Here the CDR3 DNA reads TGTGCCAGCAGTCGACTAGCGGGAGCTCCAGATACGCAGTATTTT. The V gene is TRBV6-4, the J gene TRBJ2-3; the match to TRBD2 covers 12 bases. V was clipped by 5 bases and J by 4 bases; unmatched bases: 4. Per the germline V gene, CDR1 is MRHNA and CDR2 is SNTAGT. The CDR3 totals 15 residues.

CDR3 nucleotide sequence: TGTGCCAGCAGTGAAGTGGCTAGCGGGAACACCGGGGAGCTGTTTTTT. This codes for CASSEVASGNTGELFF. The J gene is TRBJ2-2, the V gene TRBV6-1, with TRBD2 matching over 7 bases. The CDR3 extends over 16 amino acids. Germline V gene data show CDR1 as MNHNS and CDR2 as SASEGT. Unmatched junction bases numbered 3, after V lost 1 base and J lost 1 base.

The chain recombines TRBV29-1 with TRBJ2-5; the match to TRBD1 covers 9 bases. Losses at the gene ends were 4 bases for V and 6 bases for J; bases not matched to a gene: 9. This CDR3 has 14 residues. The germline V gene encodes CDR1 SQVTM and CDR2 ANQGSEA. The CDR3 spells CSVGEDRGGKTQYF. As DNA, the CDR3 is TGCAGCGTTGGAGAGGACAGGGGCGGAAAGACCCAGTACTTC.

The V call is TRBV6-5, the J call TRBJ1-5; no definite D call. V was clipped by 6 bases and J by 4 bases, with 16 bases between them. This CDR3 has 15 residues. Germline-derived CDR1 and CDR2 are MNHEY and SVGAGI. CDR3 sequence: CASRERIAGNQPQHF. In nucleotides, the CDR3 is TGTGCCAGCAGGGAGCGGATAGCTGGGAATCAGCCCCAGCATTTT.

This chain connects TRBV29-1 to TRBJ1-2; D ambiguous. Deletions cut 4 bases from V and 2 bases from J, with 5 bases between. Germline CDR1 is SQVTM and CDR2 is ANQGSEA. The CDR3 loop spans 11 amino acids. CDR3 protein: CSVGGNYGYTF. The DNA of the CDR3 is TGCAGCGTTGGCGGAAACTATGGCTACACCTTC.

This chain connects TRBV15 to TRBJ2-5, with TRBD2 as a possible D gene (6 bases). The CDR3 has 18 amino acids. The germline V gene has CDR1 LNHNV and CDR2 YYDKDF (reference sequence). V was clipped by 1 base and J by 5 bases, with 23 bases between them. The CDR3 reads CATSRAEGRAGTGETQYF. Written as DNA, the CDR3 is TGTGCCACCAGCAGAGCGGAGGGAAGGGCAGGGACGGGGGAGACCCAGTACTTC. Looking up the rest from reference TRBV15 and TRBJ2-5 gives the full variable domain: DAMVIQNPRYQVTQFGKPVTLSCSQTLNHNVMYWYQQKSSQAPKLLFHYYDKDFNNEADTPDNFQSRRPNTSFCFLDIRSPGLGDTAMYLCATSRAEGRAGTGETQYFGPGTRLLVL.

This sequence joins TRBV6-5 and TRBJ1-2; D call uncertain. The CDR3 loop spans 14 amino acids. CDR1 is MNHEY, CDR2 SVGAGI, per germline. Deletions cut 4 bases from V and 6 bases from J, with 15 bases between. The CDR3 loop reads CASSSPGDTNGYTF. For the CDR3, the DNA is TGTGCCAGCAGTTCCCCGGGAGATACGAATGGCTACACCTTC.

This clone was seen only a few times. The V call is TRBV5-6, the J call TRBJ2-7, with D possibly being TRBD2 (5 bases). CDR1 is SGHDT, CDR2 YYEEEE, per germline. With 0 bases removed from V and 6 bases from J, the gap between germline ends came to 7 bases. The CDR3 contains 12 residues. CDR3 sequence reads: CASSLGGFEQYF. CDR3 nucleotide sequence: TGTGCCAGCAGCTTGGGCGGGTTCGAGCAGTACTTC.

The CDR3 spells CASRTRTGLETQYF. The CDR3 bases are TGTGCCAGCAGAACAAGGACAGGGTTGGAGACCCAGTACTTC. This chain links TRBV6-5 with TRBJ2-5, with 8 positions matching TRBD1. Germline V gene sequence: CDR1 MNHEY, CDR2 SVGAGI. The CDR3 loop spans 14 amino acids. The V segment lost 6 bases and the J segment 5 bases; nucleotides outside the gene matches: 8.

This rearrangement joins TRBV9 to TRBJ2-3; D is perhaps TRBD2 (6 bases). Trimming removed 4 bases at V and 6 bases at J, with 18 bases between. Germline V lookup: CDR1 SGDLS, CDR2 YYNGEE. This CDR3 is built from 15 residues. The CDR3 protein is CASSSTGTPLDTQYF. The CDR3 bases are TGTGCCAGCAGCTCAACCGGGACTCCCTTGGATACGCAGTATTTT.

The rearrangement uses TRBV18 and TRBJ1-1; D perhaps matches TRBD1 (5 bases). Per germline, CDR1 KGHSH and CDR2 LQKENI. V lost 1 base and J lost 3, with 6 bases in between. CDR3 length equals 13 residues. CDR3: CASSPQGYTEAFF. CDR3 DNA sequence: TGTGCCAGCTCACCACAGGGGTACACTGAAGCTTTCTTT.

About this clone: A junction end diverges from the germline sequence, so it may reflect a read error. The rearrangement links TRBV11-2 to TRBJ1-5; D possibly corresponds to TRBD1 (5 bases). This CDR3 is built from 14 residues. The germline gives CDR1 SGHAT, CDR2 FQNNGV. In DNA, the CDR3 is TGTGCCAGCAGCTCCGGACAAGGGATCAGCCCGATCAATTTT. This sequence encodes CASSSGQGISPINF.

This clone is judged medium-sized. The chain uses TRBV9 and TRBJ2-2; D is ambiguous. Germline CDR1 is SGDLS and CDR2 is YYNGEE. The CDR3 sequence is 9 residues long. Trimming shortened V by 9 bases and J by 7 bases, and 4 bases separated the two germline ends. This CDR3 is CAMLGELFF. CDR3 coding DNA: TGTGCCATGCTCGGGGAGCTGTTTTTT.

This clone was observed at least ten times. V and J are TRBV7-3 and TRBJ1-1, with 9 positions matching TRBD1. V lost 3 bases to trimming and J lost 1 base; unmatched junction nucleotides: 6. Germline lookup yields CDR1 SGHTA and CDR2 FQGTGA. The CDR3 has 16 residues. The CDR3 DNA follows: TGTGCCAGCAGCTTTACAGGGGGCCCGCGGAACACTGAAGCTTTCTTT. This translates into CASSFTGGPRNTEAFF. Filled out from reference TRBV7-3 and TRBJ1-1, the complete variable domain reads GAGVSQTPSNKVTEKGKYVELRCDPISGHTALYWYRQSLGQGPEFLIYFQGTGAADDSGLPNDRFFAVRPEGSVSTLKIQRTERGDSAVYLCASSFTGGPRNTEAFFGQGTRLTVV.

The gene calls are TRBV28 and TRBJ2-6, with no clear D. The CDR3 covers 16 residues. V lost 4 bases to trimming and J lost 1 base, with 11 bases between them. Per germline, CDR1 MDHEN and CDR2 SYDVKM. The DNA for the CDR3 is TGTGCCAGCAGTTCAATGGCGGTTTCTGGGGCCAACGTCCTGACTTTC. Translated, it gives CASSSMAVSGANVLTF.

V and J are TRBV30 and TRBJ1-6; D is ambiguous. The CDR3 extends over 15 amino acids. V was pared by 5 bases and J by 7 bases, with 18 bases between. Germline V CDR1 and CDR2: GTSNPN, SVGIG (reference sequence). The DNA of the CDR3 is TGTGCCTGGGGGCGGGAAGGCCCTTCAAATTCACCCCTCCACTTT. Its translation: CAWGREGPSNSPLHF.

The chain has TRBV3-1 (or the pseudogene TRBV3-2) and TRBJ1-2; D ambiguous. The CDR3 is 13 amino acids. V lost 3 bases and J 6 bases, leaving 11 bases between the germline ends. Germline values: CDR1 LGHDT, CDR2 YNNKEL (reference sequence). The CDR3 sequence is CASSQWKKDGYTF. The CDR3 DNA follows: TGTGCCAGCAGCCAGTGGAAAAAGGATGGCTACACCTTC.

The chain has TRBV19 and TRBJ1-1; D might be TRBD1 (5 bases). This CDR3 is built from 17 residues. Germline V gene lookup returns CDR1 LNHDA and CDR2 SQIVND (reference sequence). Trimming took 1 base from V and 1 from J, leaving 16 bases between them. CDR3 nucleotide sequence: TGTGCCAGTAGTATAGGGCGCGGGGACCCCTCGAACACTGAAGCTTTCTTT. Residues: CASSIGRGDPSNTEAFF. The complete variable domain, with remaining parts taken from reference TRBV19 and TRBJ1-1, reads DGGITQSPKYLFRKEGQNVTLSCEQNLNHDAMYWYRQDPGQGLRLIYYSQIVNDFQKGDIAEGYSVSREKKESFPLTVTSAQKNPTAFYLCASSIGRGDPSNTEAFFGQGTRLTVV.

This chain links TRBV3-1 (or the pseudogene TRBV3-2) with TRBJ1-1; 7 bases are a match to TRBD1. Germline V gene lookup returns CDR1 LGHDT and CDR2 YNNKEL (reference sequence). The trim removed 4 bases at V and 11 bases at J, leaving 7 bases unmatched. CDR3 length equals 12 residues. The CDR3 nucleotides are TGTGCCAGCAGCCGGGACAGTAATTATGCTTTCTTT. This gives the protein CASSRDSNYAFF.